Listed below are T cell receptor beta chains from one sample, sequenced in a study of Graves' ophthalmopathy and Graves' hyperthyroidism. TCRdb re-derived calls from the multiplex PCR reads in MiXCR, one entry per CDR3 protein. The table shows 660,000 or so distinct CDR3 sequences, with about 41% occurring only once. Sequencing used peripheral blood. These receptors were taken from an adult man with Graves' ophthalmopathy. Both conserved end residues are part of each CDR3. A D gene is named only where the DNA matches it firmly. Rows give clone size only sometimes, using once, few, many, or a class for an expanded clone.

clone size,D gene,V gene,J gene,CDR3 DNA,CDR3 protein
.,.,TRBV7-2,TRBJ1-1,TGCGCCAGCAGCCAAGATAGAGGCAGCTACACTGAAGCTTTCTTT,CASSQDRGSYTEAFF
.,.,TRBV12-3/TRBV12-4,TRBJ1-6,TGTGCCAGCAGTTTAGTTTGGAGGGGAGATAATTCACCCCTCCACTTT,CASSLVWRGDNSPLHF
once,.,TRBV29-1,TRBJ1-1,TGCAGCGTTAATCCTGGGGGGAACACTGAAGCTTTCTTT,CSVNPGGNTEAFF
.,.,TRBV20-1,TRBJ2-7,TGCAGTGCTGATACCCAAGCGGAGGGGCATATCTACGAGCAGTACTTC,CSADTQAEGHIYEQYF
many,TRBD2,TRBV29-1,TRBJ2-2,TGCAGCGCCCGACTAGCGGGGGATGGAGGGGAGCTGTTTTTT,CSARLAGDGGELFF
many,.,TRBV9,TRBJ1-1,TGTGCCAGCAGCCGACCAGGCGGAAGACGTCGCACTGAAGCTTTCTTT,CASSRPGGRRRTEAFF
many,.,TRBV7-9,TRBJ1-4,TGTGCCAGCAGCCCCCTAGTCTGGACGGGTAATGAAAAACTGTTTTTT,CASSPLVWTGNEKLFF
once,.,TRBV7-9,TRBJ2-5,TGTGCCAGCAGTGGGAGTGAACCCGCCGCGGAGACCCAGTACTTC,CASSGSEPAAETQYF
once,TRBD2,TRBV7-8,TRBJ2-5,TGTGCCAGCTCGCCTAGCGGATTAAAAGAGACCCAGTACTTC,CASSPSGLKETQYF
many,TRBD1,TRBV29-1,TRBJ1-2,TGCAGCGTCGGGACAGGGAACTATGGCTACACCTTC,CSVGTGNYGYTF
few,TRBD2,TRBV7-9,TRBJ2-1,TGTGCCAGCAGCCTGGCCGGGACTAGCTACAATGAGCAGTTCTTC,CASSLAGTSYNEQFF
many,.,TRBV7-2,TRBJ2-5,TGTGCCAGCAGCCAGAGCTGGGAGACCCAGTACTTC,CASSQSWETQYF
.,TRBD1,TRBV29-1,TRBJ1-2,TGCAGCTCTGACAGGGACTATGGCTACACCTTC,CSSDRDYGYTF
many,.,TRBV25-1,TRBJ2-6,TGTGCCAGCAGCTCCGGGACCTTCTCTGGGGCCAACGTCCTGACTTTC,CASSSGTFSGANVLTF
.,.,TRBV28,TRBJ1-1,TGTGCCAGCAGTTTAGGCCTGGGGCCGAACACTGAAGCTTTCTTT,CASSLGLGPNTEAFF
.,TRBD1,TRBV7-2,TRBJ1-5,TGTGCCAGCAGACCACAGGGGAACCTAAGGAATCAGCCCCAGCATTTT,CASRPQGNLRNQPQHF
many,TRBD1,TRBV3-1,TRBJ1-1,TGTGCCAGCAGCCATCTGACAGGGGCAACTGAAGCTTTCTTT,CASSHLTGATEAFF
many,.,TRBV12-3/TRBV12-4,TRBJ2-7,TGTGCCAGCAGTTTAGTTTACGGTAACGAGCAGTACTTC,CASSLVYGNEQYF
many,.,TRBV19,TRBJ1-5,TGTGCCAGTAGTAATGGCGGCAATCAGCCCCAGCATTTT,CASSNGGNQPQHF
once,.,TRBV4-1,TRBJ1-2,TGCGCCAGCAGCCAAAGAGAGGGGGGCTATGGCTACACCTTC,CASSQREGGYGYTF
.,TRBD1,TRBV10-2,TRBJ1-2,TGCGCCAGCAGTACCTCGCCGGGACAGGGGGACTATGGCTACACCTTC,CASSTSPGQGDYGYTF
few,.,TRBV19,TRBJ1-5,TGTGCCAGTAGTATTATATATAGCAATCAGCCCCAGCATTTT,CASSIIYSNQPQHF
.,.,TRBV19,TRBJ2-2,TGTGCCCTCCGGGCAATTAACACCGGGGAGCTGTTTTTT,CALRAINTGELFF
.,.,TRBV4-2,TRBJ2-7,TGTGCCGGCAGCCAAGATACGACAGCCATGGGGGAGCAGTACTTC,CAGSQDTTAMGEQYF